The sequence of this TCR beta chain was determined in a study of cytomegalovirus exposure and HLA in healthy donors (dated by TCRdb to the late 2010s). Regarding the complete study: In an earlier analysis of 587 of the donors, 250 to 350 Gb of sequence data and just under 120 million unique TCR beta sequences from approximately 180 million T cells were reported. Besides the first cohort of hundreds of subjects, a separate validation cohort made up of over 100 different subjects was used. The number of donors typed differed by locus, with about 629-640 for A, B, C, DRB1 and DQB1, around 500 for DQA1, nearly 610 for DPA1, and 450 to 480 for DPB1. The study aimed to test whether signatures of past pathogen exposure could be identified by cataloging public T cell receptors. On average, roughly 200,000 unique TCR beta nucleotide sequences were sequenced per donor among 300 to 500 genotyped donors of the cohort, with roughly 20% of those sequences being non-productive. Because of strong linkage in the cohort, roughly five DR-DQ haplotypes were treated as single units for association and clustering. Roughly 300 gigabases of sequencing data and 70 million to 85 million unique TCR sequences were included in an early release covering about 600 HLA-typed donors. To study patterns of TCR occurrence, a later analysis re-analyzed previously published TCR beta repertoires from under 750 donors and added high-resolution HLA genotyping. High-throughput TCR immunosequencing, statistical association of individual TCRs with disease status, and machine learning were combined to predict cytomegalovirus infection status. Donor age, sex, ethnicity and CMV serostatus were compiled together with the repertoire data. An earlier analysis of about 600 of the donors used high-throughput TCR beta sequencing to judge whether each TCR beta V gene segment behaved as functional or pseudogenic. In a later genetic analysis, genome-wide SNP genotypes for about 55% of the roughly 670 donors were used, and that subset was treated as a discovery cohort. The genetic ancestry cluster associated with self-reported Caucasian donors included 65% to 90% of the roughly 390 genotyped donors. Rather than using new phenotypic data, the later analysis identified candidate immune exposures from TCR beta sequences and from how often those sequences occurred across donors. Using immunosequencing, the study profiled T cell repertoires from about 610 subjects and related those repertoires to cytomegalovirus serostatus. Every discovery cohort repertoire had been produced on one sequencing platform. Class I and class II HLA loci were covered by the typing at four-digit resolution.

The cohort consisted of 666 healthy bone marrow donors. Cohort members were all nominally healthy when sampled, although unrecorded immune exposures were likely present. The donor tested CMV seronegative, placing the donor among the 350 to 400 seronegative members of the cohort. A peripheral blood sample was provided by each donor, and peripheral blood mononuclear cells were used for TCR beta sequencing. Genomic DNA was extracted from the blood cell samples with the Qiagen DNeasy Blood Extraction Kit. With respect to this clone: Its antigen is not yet known. One junction end does not reproduce the germline sequence, and a read error may be involved.

The CDR3 sequence holds 16 residues, the cysteine and phenylalanine included. Just CDR3 DNA is preserved here, 48 bases in frame from base 1. CDR1 and CDR2, looked up from the germline V gene (reference sequence), are SEHNR and FQNEAQ. General findings and caveats noted by the study authors: The cohort was sequenced for TCR beta chains only, and without alpha or paired-chain data the features that could be detected were limited. In a later analysis, several top co-occurrence clusters were reported to appear linked to parvovirus B19, influenza, CMV and Epstein-Barr virus. In a later genetic analysis, fewer N-insertions in productive TCRs were reported among donors in an Asian-associated ancestry cluster than the approximately 630-donor mean. Seventeen rarely observed V segments, including chromosome 9 orphons, were excluded from the earlier analysis of several hundred of the donors because counts were too low. A few of the identified cytomegalovirus-associated TCR beta chains were confirmed in vitro to be specific for cytomegalovirus antigens. In both the original and validation cohorts, the classifier was reported to diagnose cytomegalovirus status with high specificity and sensitivity. HLA typing was unavailable for some donors at each locus, so association tests used only the typed subset. Linkage disequilibrium might explain the correlated functional status among segregating V segments, but an unknown experimental factor could not be ruled out. An earlier analysis of roughly 570 of the donors showed that most TCR beta V segments appeared in productive rearrangements either about 90% or about 30% of the time, which broadly matched IMGT annotations. A later analysis found that HLA-associated TCR beta chains were more clonally expanded and had lower generation probabilities than equally common non-associated chains. An association between a missense DCLRE1C variant and V-gene and J-gene trimming of TCR beta chains was found in a later genetic analysis and replicated in an independent cohort. The study gave a list of around 170 TCR beta chains associated with cytomegalovirus. A later analysis found that TCR association rates varied across HLA loci, with DRB1 alleles showing the most associated TCRs and HLA-C alleles the fewest. A later analysis associated about 16,000 TCR beta sequences with specific HLA alleles at a false discovery rate of 0.05. A cluster of highly shared sequence variants was judged likely to represent a technical artifact of the sequencing pipeline. Across donors, most TCR sequences were observed very rarely, whereas some public TCRs were present in many individuals. According to the authors, the approach could potentially be generalized to other disease states and immunological phenotypes. Assigning TCR associations to individual alleles was difficult when HLA alleles, especially DR and DQ, strongly co-occurred. Sequencing depth was assumed to be roughly uniform across donors in the presence/absence analyses, though that assumption may not hold. According to a later analysis, most CMV-associated TCR beta chains appeared to be HLA-restricted, and the HLA associations seemed to be driven largely by CMV exposure. Immune exposure information for the cohort was limited to CMV serostatus. Some IMGT-functional V segments, including TRBV6-2 and TRBV6-3, could not be told apart with the 87-base-pair reads, so those segments were excluded. A further reported finding was that TCR beta sequences accurately predicted the HLA-A and HLA-B alleles for most subjects in the first cohort.

The library was prepared using the immunoSEQ multiplex PCR assay. For the multiplex PCR, a mixture combining 60 forward primers for TCR Vbeta segments and 13 reverse primers for TCR Jbeta segments was used. The CDR3 region of rearranged TCR beta genes was amplified from genomic DNA by a multiplex PCR assay. Amplified TCR beta libraries were sequenced as 87-base-pair reads on the Illumina HiSeq System. As for the original processing: In a later analysis, tens of millions of unique TCR beta chains were counted across the roughly 670 repertoires, and roughly 11 million of these chains were shared by at least two donors. Raw reads were error-corrected and collapsed into unique sequences by a nearest-neighbor algorithm in which closely related sequences were merged to remove PCR and sequencing errors. V, D and J gene segments were assigned by aligning CDR3 sequences to IMGT reference sequences. For a sequence to be retained, at least a six-nucleotide match to both a V gene segment and a J gene segment was required. A rearrangement was called productive if the CDR3 had no stop codons and remained in frame with V and J, and every other rearrangement was called non-productive. Following IMGT convention, CDR3 was defined as the stretch from the second conserved V-encoded cysteine to the conserved J-encoded phenylalanine. The earlier analysis of more than 450 of the donors excluded sequences that lacked an unambiguous match to a single V gene segment. In an earlier analysis of several hundred of the donors, V segments were called functional above 56.7% productive rearrangements and were called segregating when the between-donor standard deviation exceeded 5%. To diagnose cytomegalovirus status from the catalog of TCR beta chain sequences, a statistical classification framework was built. In a later analysis, V and J genes were assigned by comparing TCR nucleotide sequences against IMGT/GENE-DB human TR gene sequences. Using the TCRdist pipeline, a later analysis assigned CDR3 sequences along with most-parsimonious VDJ recombination scenarios. A later analysis defined each TCR beta chain by its CDR3 amino acid sequence plus V-gene family, and excluded reads lacking a unique V-gene family. A later analysis removed 592 highly shared, low-generation-probability nucleotide sequences to deal with suspected cross-contamination and a sequencing artifact. In a later analysis, a clonal expansion index was calculated for each public chain from normalized within-repertoire ranks of inferred template counts. In a later analysis, generation probabilities were computed using a VDJ recombination model fitted to out-of-frame rearrangements, and the results were checked against IGoR. Hypergeometric tests were used in a later analysis to score TCR-TCR, TCR-HLA and TCR-CMV co-occurrence, with a repertoire-size bias correction applied to the TCR pairs. To estimate false discovery rates, a later analysis permuted the HLA or CMV assignments 20 times. In a later analysis, co-occurring TCRs were grouped with DBSCAN, and TCRdist sequence similarity was added when clustering was performed within HLA-allele-positive subsets. Repertoires with fewer than 30,000 or more than 120,000 public chains, plus five repertoires with anomalous nucleotide sharing, were excluded from co-occurrence clustering. The immuneACCESS repertoire file appears here via TCRdb, limited to in-frame rearrangements. These files lack a portion of the clones; in checked studies, under half of the deficit traces to unresolved V genes, and the cause of the others is not known. V and J calls and clone size are as listed in that table; D and trimming were resolved from the DNA. This sample comprises roughly 190,000 clones, about four fifths of them detected only once. The ten largest clonotypes hold about 3% of the sample.

The rearrangement joined TRBV7-9 to TRBJ2-2; a tentative D match to TRBD1 spans 6 bases. The TCR comes from a female donor in good health and CMV-seronegative. Sequencing was done on a sample of PBMCs. The CDR3 reads as follows: CSSSPWTVASTGELFF. The nucleotide sequence reads TGTTCCAGCAGCCCCTGGACAGTGGCCAGCACCGGGGAGCTGTTTTTT.